These 26 T cell receptor beta chains came from one sample sequenced in a study of blood T cell repertoires in COVID-19. Produced via immunoSEQ multiplex PCR; TCRdb's table is partial and in-frame only. The sample contains about 130,000 clones, about 88% of which appear only once. Sequences were obtained from peripheral blood. These receptors all come from a woman of 80 years or more with acute or convalescent COVID-19.

The rearrangement links TRBV7-9 to TRBJ2-1; maybe TRBD1 (5 bases). CDR1 is SEHNR and CDR2 is FQNEAQ in the germline V gene (reference sequence). CDR3 length equals 15 residues. The V and J ends lost 2 bases and 0 bases respectively, with 8 bases between them. The CDR3 region is CASSLQGLSYNEQFF. CDR3 sequence (DNA): TGTGCCAGCAGCTTACAGGGTCTCTCCTACAATGAGCAGTTCTTC.

In the case of this clone: This sample also contains other DNA sequences that code for the same CDR3. The chain employs TRBV18 and TRBJ1-1; 8 bases map to TRBD1. J lost 1 base, V lost 3 bases, and 1 base had no gene match. Germline V gene data show CDR1 as KGHSH and CDR2 as LQKENI. This CDR3 has 14 amino acids. The CDR3 bases are TGTGCCAGCTCACCTGGGACAGGGAACACTGAAGCTTTCTTT. Its translation is CASSPGTGNTEAFF.

The chain combines TRBV25-1 with TRBJ1-1, with 9 bases lining up with TRBD1. CDR3 length: 15 residues. CDR1 and CDR2 from the germline V gene are MGHDK and SYGVNS. Trimming cost V 3 bases and J 3 bases; bases outside gene matches: 5. The CDR3 spells CASSEPGQGDTEAFF. In DNA, the CDR3 is TGTGCCAGCAGTGAGCCGGGACAGGGTGACACTGAAGCTTTCTTT.

This clone has only one observation. DNA for the CDR3: TGTGCCAGTAAACCGGACAGGTGGAACGAAAAACTGTTTTTT. Amino acids: CASKPDRWNEKLFF. The rearrangement joins TRBV19 to TRBJ1-4, with 7 bases identical to TRBD1. The CDR3 loop spans 14 amino acids. Germline V gives CDR1 LNHDA, CDR2 SQIVND (reference sequence). The trim removed 7 bases at V and 8 bases at J, leaving 10 bases unmatched.

This chain links TRBV5-1 with TRBJ1-2; the match to TRBD1 covers 11 bases. CDR1 and CDR2 (germline): SGHRS, YFSETQ. V was clipped by 2 bases and J by 7 bases; unmatched bases: 4. This CDR3 contains 14 residues. This CDR3 reads CASSFSGTGGGYTF. DNA of the CDR3: TGCGCCAGCAGCTTTTCCGGGACAGGGGGTGGCTACACCTTC.

This clone came up a few times. The J gene is TRBJ1-2, the V gene TRBV18; D gene unclear. With 3 bases removed from V and 4 bases from J, the gap between germline ends came to 15 bases. Germline values: CDR1 KGHSH, CDR2 LQKENI. The CDR3 loop spans 15 amino acids. CDR3 sequence reads: CASSPPPWASYGYTF. CDR3 nucleotide sequence: TGTGCCAGCTCACCGCCCCCTTGGGCTTCCTATGGCTACACCTTC.

V is TRBV6-5 and J is TRBJ1-1; unclear D gene. This CDR3 has 13 amino acids. V gave up 5 bases and J gave up 8 bases, with 15 bases separating them. The germline V gene encodes CDR1 MNHEY and CDR2 SVGAGI. The CDR3 nucleotides are TGTGCCAGCAGTAGTCTTCGGGGATTCGAAGCTTTCTTT. This codes for CASSSLRGFEAFF.

The rearrangement uses TRBV2 and TRBJ1-1; the D is unclear. CDR1 is SNHLY and CDR2 is FYNNEI in the germline V gene. Trimming took 2 bases from V and 7 from J, leaving 5 bases between them. The CDR3 runs 11 residues. The CDR3 spells CASSEWSEAFF. DNA for the CDR3: TGTGCCAGCAGTGAATGGAGTGAAGCTTTCTTT.

The chain links TRBV20-1 to TRBJ2-7, with 7 bases aligning to TRBD1. CDR1 DFQATT and CDR2 SNEGSKA come from the germline V gene (reference sequence). The CDR3 length is 11 residues. This chain's CDR3 is CSFRQGDEQYF. The CDR3 nucleotides are TGCAGCTTCAGACAGGGTGACGAGCAGTACTTC.

The chain recombines TRBV3-1 (or the pseudogene TRBV3-2) with TRBJ1-5; D perhaps matches TRBD1 (5 bases). CDR1 is LGHDT and CDR2 is YNNKEL in the germline V gene (reference sequence). The CDR3 consists of 13 residues. Trimming shortened V by 4 bases and J by 6 bases, and 10 bases separated the two germline ends. CDR3 coding DNA: TGTGCCAGCAGCCCCGGGGGTGGTCAGCCCCAGCATTTT. This sequence encodes CASSPGGGQPQHF.

The V gene is TRBV5-1, the J gene TRBJ1-1; TRBD1 might be the D (6 bases). The CDR3 has 14 residues. Trimming left V 2 bases short and J 5 bases short, with 13 bases between. CDR1 SGHRS and CDR2 YFSETQ come from the germline V gene. This chain's CDR3 is CASSLQGPGTEAFF. As DNA, the CDR3 is TGCGCCAGCAGCTTACAGGGTCCAGGGACTGAAGCTTTCTTT.

This CDR3 reads CASRTRQGLNTEAFF. DNA for the CDR3: TGTGCCAGCAGGACACGACAGGGGTTGAACACTGAAGCTTTCTTT. The V and J genes are TRBV6-5 and TRBJ1-1, with 8 nucleotides matching TRBD1. This CDR3 contains 15 residues. Germline CDR1 and CDR2: MNHEY and SVGAGI. With V trimmed by 6 bases and J by 0 bases, 6 bases remained unmatched.

This clone was picked up a small number of times. The chain uses TRBV3-1 (or the pseudogene TRBV3-2) and TRBJ1-5; 9 bases align to TRBD1. The CDR3 sequence is 13 residues long. The trim removed 5 bases at V and 6 bases at J, leaving 2 bases unmatched. Germline CDR1 is LGHDT and CDR2 is YNNKEL (reference sequence). CDR3 DNA: TGTGCCAGCAGCGGGACAGGGACTCAGCCCCAGCATTTT. It specifies CASSGTGTQPQHF.

The chain employs TRBV5-6 and TRBJ2-7; perhaps TRBD2 as D (5 bases). Germline CDR1 is SGHDT and CDR2 is YYEEEE. Trimming stripped 0 bases from V and 9 bases from J, with 16 bases between. CDR3 length equals 14 residues. The CDR3 region is CASSLARGEGGQYF. The CDR3 region has the DNA TGTGCCAGCAGCTTGGCTCGTGGGGAAGGAGGGCAGTACTTC.

This clone was seen only a few times. This chain links TRBV3-1 (or the pseudogene TRBV3-2) with TRBJ1-5; D unresolved. The germline V gene encodes CDR1 LGHDT and CDR2 YNNKEL (reference sequence). With 1 base removed from V and 1 base from J, the gap between germline ends came to 5 bases. The CDR3 spans 14 residues. The CDR3 nucleotides are TGTGCCAGCAGCCAAGCGGGGAGCAATCAGCCCCAGCATTTT. Translated: CASSQAGSNQPQHF.

J is TRBJ1-3 and V is TRBV7-9; the D gene is possibly TRBD1 (6 bases). CDR1 is SEHNR and CDR2 is FQNEAQ in the germline V gene (reference sequence). This CDR3 spans 13 amino acids. V dropped 1 base and J dropped 8 bases, with 9 bases sitting between them. The CDR3 DNA reads TGTGCCAGCAGCTTAGGCACAGGGCACACCATATATTTT. It specifies CASSLGTGHTIYF.

Here the CDR3 reads CASRYSSGVTTIYF. The CDR3, as DNA: TGTGCCAGTAGATACAGTTCGGGGGTTACCACCATATATTTT. V usage is TRBV19 and J usage is TRBJ1-3; D is perhaps TRBD1 (5 bases). CDR1 and CDR2 (germline): LNHDA, SQIVND (reference sequence). This CDR3 is built from 14 residues. V lost 6 bases and J lost 9, with 18 bases in between.

J is TRBJ2-1 and V is TRBV5-6, with 9 bases aligning to TRBD1. Germline V lookup: CDR1 SGHDT, CDR2 YYEEEE. V gave up 4 bases and J gave up 8 bases; unmatched junction bases: 4. The CDR3 has 13 residues. Here the CDR3 DNA reads TGTGCCAGCAGCCCCGGGGACAGGGATGAGCAGTTCTTC. Encoded protein: CASSPGDRDEQFF. The variable domain in full, with the rest retrieved from reference TRBV5-6 and TRBJ2-1, is DAGVTQSPTHLIKTRGQQVTLRCSPKSGHDTVSWYQQALGQGPQFIFQYYEEEERQRGNFPDRFSGHQFPNYSSELNVNALLLGDSALYLCASSPGDRDEQFFGPGTRLTVL.

The rearrangement links TRBV6-2 or TRBV6-3 to TRBJ1-5; no definite D call. The CDR3 contains 12 residues. Germline V gene lookup returns CDR1 MNHEY and CDR2 SVGEGT. V lost 6 bases to trimming and J lost 7 bases, with 10 bases between them. The CDR3 reads CASSQDKQPQHF. For the CDR3, the DNA is TGTGCCAGCAGCCAAGACAAACAGCCCCAGCATTTT.

This chain's CDR3 is CASGSTRNKTGELFF. DNA for the CDR3: TGTGCCAGCGGTTCGACTAGGAACAAAACCGGGGAGCTGTTTTTT. V and J are TRBV21-1 and TRBJ2-2; whether TRBD2, the table's D call, matches the DNA was not checked. TRBV21-1 is designated a pseudogene. The CDR3 loop spans 15 amino acids.

This clone was seen more than once but under ten times. The chain links TRBV12-3 or TRBV12-4 to TRBJ1-3; D may be TRBD1 (5 bases). The ends were cut back, 6 bases at V and 1 base at J, with 7 bases in the middle. The CDR3 loop spans 13 amino acids. The CDR3 protein is CASRRQSGNTIYF. The DNA for the CDR3 is TGTGCCAGCAGGAGACAGTCTGGAAACACCATATATTTT.

The chain is built from TRBV12-5 and TRBJ1-3; D is unresolved. The CDR3 is 16 residues long. Trimming removed 4 bases from V and 1 base from J, with 14 bases in between. The germline CDR1 and CDR2 sequences are LGHNT and FRNRAP. DNA for the CDR3: TGTGCTAGTGGTTCGGGGAGGGTTCAATCTGGAAACACCATATATTTT. This sequence encodes CASGSGRVQSGNTIYF. The entire variable domain, with the rest obtained from reference TRBV12-5 and TRBJ1-3, is as follows: DARVTQTPRHKVTEMGQEVTMRCQPILGHNTVFWYRQTMMQGLELLAYFRNRAPLDDSGMPKDRFSAEMPDATLATLKIQPSEPRDSAVYFCASGSGRVQSGNTIYFGEGSWLTVV.

The V and J genes are TRBV7-9 and TRBJ2-5, with D unresolved. This CDR3 spans 15 amino acids. Germline V CDR1 and CDR2: SEHNR, FQNEAQ (reference sequence). V was pared by 1 base and J by 1 base, with 10 bases between. CDR3 DNA: TGTGCCAGCAGCTTAGGACAAGCCCGCCAAGAGACCCAGTACTTC. Amino acid sequence: CASSLGQARQETQYF. The full variable domain, rest sourced from reference TRBV7-9 and TRBJ2-5, is DTGVSQNPRHKITKRGQNVTFRCDPISEHNRLYWYRQTLGQGPEFLTYFQNEAQLEKSRLLSDRFSAERPKGSFSTLEIQRTEQGDSAMYLCASSLGQARQETQYFGPGTRLLVL.

The chain joins TRBV6-1 to TRBJ1-2, with D perhaps matching TRBD1 (5 bases). The V end lost 1 base, the J end lost 6 bases, and 12 bases lay between the germline ends. The CDR3 sequence is 14 residues long. Germline V gene lookup returns CDR1 MNHNS and CDR2 SASEGT. The chain's CDR3 is CASSEVGPRDGYTF. The CDR3 bases are TGTGCCAGCAGTGAAGTGGGCCCCAGGGATGGCTACACCTTC.

The rearrangement joins TRBV7-2 to TRBJ2-7; 9 bases map to TRBD1. V shed 0 bases, J shed 5 bases, and the junction held 5 bases outside the gene matches. The CDR3 totals 15 residues. Germline assignment: CDR1 SGHTA and CDR2 FQGNSA. CDR3 DNA sequence: TGTGCCAGCAGCTTAGCGCGACAGGGGGACCACGAGCAGTACTTC. It encodes CASSLARQGDHEQYF.

The chain has TRBV7-9 and TRBJ1-1, with 8 bases aligning to TRBD1. After removal of 1 base from V and 8 bases from J, the junction contained 6 bases not matched to a gene. Germline CDR1 reads SEHNR; CDR2 reads FQNEAQ (reference sequence). The CDR3 extends over 14 amino acids. This chain's CDR3 is CASSLGTGSGEAFF. CDR3 nucleotide sequence: TGTGCCAGCAGCTTAGGGACAGGGTCGGGGGAAGCTTTCTTT. The full variable domain, rest sourced from reference TRBV7-9 and TRBJ1-1, is DTGVSQNPRHKITKRGQNVTFRCDPISEHNRLYWYRQTLGQGPEFLTYFQNEAQLEKSRLLSDRFSAERPKGSFSTLEIQRTEQGDSAMYLCASSLGTGSGEAFFGQGTRLTVV.